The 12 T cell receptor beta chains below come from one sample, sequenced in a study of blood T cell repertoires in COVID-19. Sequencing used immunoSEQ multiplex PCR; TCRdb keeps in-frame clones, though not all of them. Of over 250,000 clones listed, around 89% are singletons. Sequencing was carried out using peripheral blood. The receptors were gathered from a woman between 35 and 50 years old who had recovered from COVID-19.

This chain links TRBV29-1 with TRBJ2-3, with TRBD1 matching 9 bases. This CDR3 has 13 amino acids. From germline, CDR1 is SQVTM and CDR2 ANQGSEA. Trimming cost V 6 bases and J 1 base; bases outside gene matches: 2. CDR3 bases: TGCAGCGTCCGACAGGGGGGCACAGATACGCAGTATTTT. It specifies CSVRQGGTDTQYF.

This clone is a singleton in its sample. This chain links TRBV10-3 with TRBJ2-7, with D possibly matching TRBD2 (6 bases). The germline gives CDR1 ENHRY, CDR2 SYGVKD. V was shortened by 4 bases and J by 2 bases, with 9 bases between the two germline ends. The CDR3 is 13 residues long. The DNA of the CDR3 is TGTGCCATCAGTGGCGGGAACCCCTACGAGCAGTACTTC. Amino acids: CAISGGNPYEQYF.

The CDR3 spells CASSSRGPYGYTF. DNA of the CDR3: TGTGCCAGCAGTTCCAGGGGGCCCTATGGCTACACCTTC. This rearrangement joins TRBV27 to TRBJ1-2; 8 bases align to TRBD1. J gave up 4 bases and V 4 bases, and 2 bases lay outside the gene matches. The CDR3 covers 13 residues. Germline V gene data show CDR1 as MNHEY and CDR2 as SMNVEV (reference sequence).

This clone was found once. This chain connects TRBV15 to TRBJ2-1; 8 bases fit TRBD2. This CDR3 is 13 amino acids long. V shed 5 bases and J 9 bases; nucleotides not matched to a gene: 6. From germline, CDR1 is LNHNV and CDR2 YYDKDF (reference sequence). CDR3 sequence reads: CATSPRGGGEQFF. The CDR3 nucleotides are TGTGCCACCAGCCCCCGGGGGGGAGGTGAGCAGTTCTTC. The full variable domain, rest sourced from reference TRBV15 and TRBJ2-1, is DAMVIQNPRYQVTQFGKPVTLSCSQTLNHNVMYWYQQKSSQAPKLLFHYYDKDFNNEADTPDNFQSRRPNTSFCFLDIRSPGLGDTAMYLCATSPRGGGEQFFGPGTRLTVL.

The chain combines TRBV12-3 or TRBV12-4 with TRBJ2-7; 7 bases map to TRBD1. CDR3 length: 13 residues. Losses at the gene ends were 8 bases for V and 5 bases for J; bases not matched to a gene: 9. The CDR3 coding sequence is TGTGCCAGCCGAAACAGGGGACGGCACGAGCAGTACTTC. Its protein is CASRNRGRHEQYF.

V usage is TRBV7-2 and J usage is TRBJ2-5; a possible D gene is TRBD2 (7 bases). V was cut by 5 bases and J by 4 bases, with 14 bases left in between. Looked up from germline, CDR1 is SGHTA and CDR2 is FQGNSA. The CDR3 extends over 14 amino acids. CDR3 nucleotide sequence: TGTGCCAGCAGCCTCCAAGGGGGGGCAGAGACCCAGTACTTC. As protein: CASSLQGGAETQYF. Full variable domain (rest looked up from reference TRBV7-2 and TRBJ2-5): GAGVSQSPSNKVTEKGKDVELRCDPISGHTALYWYRQSLGQGLEFLIYFQGNSAPDKSGLPSDRFSAERTGGSVSTLTIQRTQQEDSAVYLCASSLQGGAETQYFGPGTRLLVL.

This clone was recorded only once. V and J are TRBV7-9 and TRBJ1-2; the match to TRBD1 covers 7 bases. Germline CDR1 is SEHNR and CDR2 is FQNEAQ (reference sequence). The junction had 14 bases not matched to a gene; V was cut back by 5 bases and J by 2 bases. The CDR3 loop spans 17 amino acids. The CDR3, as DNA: TGTGCCAGCAGCCCCCAGGGGGTTCTGGCCCAGAACTATGGCTACACCTTC. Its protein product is CASSPQGVLAQNYGYTF.

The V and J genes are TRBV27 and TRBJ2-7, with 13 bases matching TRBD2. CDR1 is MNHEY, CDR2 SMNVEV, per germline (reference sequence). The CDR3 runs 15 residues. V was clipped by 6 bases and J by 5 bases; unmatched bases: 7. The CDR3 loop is CASSRGTSGTHEQYF. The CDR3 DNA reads TGTGCCAGCAGCCGGGGGACTAGCGGGACCCACGAGCAGTACTTC.

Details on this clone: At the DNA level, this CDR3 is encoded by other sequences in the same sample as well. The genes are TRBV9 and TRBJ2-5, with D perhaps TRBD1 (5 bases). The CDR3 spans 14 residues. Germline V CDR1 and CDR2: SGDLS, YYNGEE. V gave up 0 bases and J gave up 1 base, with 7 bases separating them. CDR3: CASSVGGGQETQYF. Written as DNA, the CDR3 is TGTGCCAGCAGCGTAGGGGGCGGCCAAGAGACCCAGTACTTC.

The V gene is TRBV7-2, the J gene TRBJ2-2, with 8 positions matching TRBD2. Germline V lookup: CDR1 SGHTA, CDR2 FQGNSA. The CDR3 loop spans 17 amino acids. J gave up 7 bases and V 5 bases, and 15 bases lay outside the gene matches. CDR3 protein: CASSPQWSSGWGGELFF. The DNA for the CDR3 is TGTGCCAGCAGCCCACAGTGGTCTAGCGGGTGGGGCGGGGAGCTGTTTTTT.

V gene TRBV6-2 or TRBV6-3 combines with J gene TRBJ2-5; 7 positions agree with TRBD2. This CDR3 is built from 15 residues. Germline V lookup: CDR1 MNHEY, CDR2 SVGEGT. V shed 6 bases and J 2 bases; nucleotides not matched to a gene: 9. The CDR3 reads CASSRLAGTQETQYF. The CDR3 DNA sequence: TGTGCCAGCAGCAGACTAGCCGGTACTCAAGAGACCCAGTACTTC.

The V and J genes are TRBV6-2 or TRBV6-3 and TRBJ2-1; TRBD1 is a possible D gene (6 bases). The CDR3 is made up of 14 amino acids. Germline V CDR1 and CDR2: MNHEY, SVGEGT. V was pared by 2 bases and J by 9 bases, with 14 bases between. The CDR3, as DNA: TGTGCCAGCAGTTACGGGGGCCATGAGGGTGAGCAGTTCTTC. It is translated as CASSYGGHEGEQFF.